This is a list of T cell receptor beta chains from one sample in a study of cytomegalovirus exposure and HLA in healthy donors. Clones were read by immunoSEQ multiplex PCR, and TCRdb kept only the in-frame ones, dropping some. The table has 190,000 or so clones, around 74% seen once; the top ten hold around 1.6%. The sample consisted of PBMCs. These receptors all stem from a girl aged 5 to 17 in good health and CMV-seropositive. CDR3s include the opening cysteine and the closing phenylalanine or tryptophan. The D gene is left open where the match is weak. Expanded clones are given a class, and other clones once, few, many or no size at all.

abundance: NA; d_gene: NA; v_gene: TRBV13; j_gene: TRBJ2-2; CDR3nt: TGTGCCAGCAGCCTCGCGAGGGGGACCGGGGAGCTGTTTTTT; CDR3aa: CASSLARGTGELFF
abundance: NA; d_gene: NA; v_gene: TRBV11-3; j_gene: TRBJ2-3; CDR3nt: TGTGCCAGCAGCCTCGGACTAAGCGAGGTAGATACGCAGTATTTT; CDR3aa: CASSLGLSEVDTQYF
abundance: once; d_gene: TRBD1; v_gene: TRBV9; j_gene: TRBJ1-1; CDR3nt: TGTGCCAGCAGCCGAGGGGGCTTCGACACTGAAGCTTTCTTT; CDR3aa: CASSRGGFDTEAFF
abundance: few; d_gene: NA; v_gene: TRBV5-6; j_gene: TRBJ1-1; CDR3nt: TGTGCCAGCAGCTTAACTGGGGAGTACACTGAAGCTTTCTTT; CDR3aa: CASSLTGEYTEAFF
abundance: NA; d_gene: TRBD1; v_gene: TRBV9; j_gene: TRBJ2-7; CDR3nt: TGTGCCAGCAGCGCCGGGACAGTTTATTCCTACGAGCAGTACTTC; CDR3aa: CASSAGTVYSYEQYF
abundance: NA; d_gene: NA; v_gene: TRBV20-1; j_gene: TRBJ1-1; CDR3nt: TGCAGTGTGGGGGGGGACACTGAAGCTTTCTTT; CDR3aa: CSVGGDTEAFF
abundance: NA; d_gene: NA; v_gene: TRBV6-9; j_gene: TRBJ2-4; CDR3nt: TGTGCCAGCAGTTATGGGGAGGCCAAAAACATTCAGTACTTC; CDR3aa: CASSYGEAKNIQYF
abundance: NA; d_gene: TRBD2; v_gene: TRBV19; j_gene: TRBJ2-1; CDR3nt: TGTGCCAGTAGTATACTAGCGGCATACAATGAGCAGTTCTTC; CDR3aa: CASSILAAYNEQFF
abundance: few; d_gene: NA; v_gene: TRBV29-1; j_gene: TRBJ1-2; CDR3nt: TGCAGCGGCGATGGCTACACCTTC; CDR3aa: CSGDGYTF
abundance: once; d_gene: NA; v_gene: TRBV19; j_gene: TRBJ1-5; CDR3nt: TGTGCCAGTAGTGAGGCAGTAAATCAGCCCCAGCATTTT; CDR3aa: CASSEAVNQPQHF
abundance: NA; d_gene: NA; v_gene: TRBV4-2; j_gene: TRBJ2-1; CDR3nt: TGTGCCAGCAGCCAAGTGCTTGTTGGGAGCTCCTACAATGAGCAGTTCTTC; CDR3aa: CASSQVLVGSSYNEQFF
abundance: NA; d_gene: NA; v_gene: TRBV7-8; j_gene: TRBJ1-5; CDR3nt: TGTGCCAGCAGCTGGAGGGAGGGCAATCAGCCCCAGCATTTT; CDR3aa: CASSWREGNQPQHF
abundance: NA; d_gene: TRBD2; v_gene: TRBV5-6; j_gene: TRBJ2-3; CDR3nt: TGTGCCAGCAGCTTCCTTAGCGGGGGGGGTCACACAGATACGCAGTATTTT; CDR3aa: CASSFLSGGGHTDTQYF
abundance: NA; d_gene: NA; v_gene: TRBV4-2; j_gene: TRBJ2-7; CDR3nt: TGTGCCAGCAGCCAAGACCCCAATGAGGCCTACGAGCAGTACTTC; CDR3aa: CASSQDPNEAYEQYF
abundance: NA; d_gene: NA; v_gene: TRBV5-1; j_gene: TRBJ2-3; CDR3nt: TGCGCCAGCAGCGTCGGGGGTACAGATACGCAGTATTTT; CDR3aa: CASSVGGTDTQYF
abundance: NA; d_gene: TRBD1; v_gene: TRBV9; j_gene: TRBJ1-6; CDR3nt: TGTGCCAGCAGCGCCCATACAGGGGATAATTCACCCCTCCACTTT; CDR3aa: CASSAHTGDNSPLHF
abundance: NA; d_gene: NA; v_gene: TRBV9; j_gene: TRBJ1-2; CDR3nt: TGTGCCAGCGGTCCGGGACACCCCTATGGCTACACCTTC; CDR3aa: CASGPGHPYGYTF
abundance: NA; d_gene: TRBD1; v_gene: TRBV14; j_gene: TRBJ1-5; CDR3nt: TGTGCCAGCAGCCATGGGCCTCCAACAGGGGGCAACAATCAGCCCCAGCATTTT; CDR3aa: CASSHGPPTGGNNQPQHF
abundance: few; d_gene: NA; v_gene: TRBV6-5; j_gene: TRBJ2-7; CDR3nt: TGTGCCAGCAGTTACGCGCAACAGGGATCAGGGCAGTACTTC; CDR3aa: CASSYAQQGSGQYF
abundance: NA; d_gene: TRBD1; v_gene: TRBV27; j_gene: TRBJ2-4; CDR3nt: TGTGCCAGCAGTTCCCCGGGACAGGGGTTTTCTAAAAACATTCAGTACTTC; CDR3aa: CASSSPGQGFSKNIQYF
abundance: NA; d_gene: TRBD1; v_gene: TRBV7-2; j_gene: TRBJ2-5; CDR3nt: TGTGCCAGCAGCTTCCAGCCGACAGGGTACCAAGAGACCCAGTACTTC; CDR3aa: CASSFQPTGYQETQYF
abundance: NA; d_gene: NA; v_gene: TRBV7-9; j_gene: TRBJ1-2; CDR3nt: TGTGCCAGCGGGGGGGACCGTCACTATGGCTACACCTTC; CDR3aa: CASGGDRHYGYTF
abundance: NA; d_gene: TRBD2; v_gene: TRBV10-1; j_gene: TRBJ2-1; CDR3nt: TGCGCCAGCAGTGAGTCGGGAGGGACCAATGAGCAGTTCTTC; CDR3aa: CASSESGGTNEQFF
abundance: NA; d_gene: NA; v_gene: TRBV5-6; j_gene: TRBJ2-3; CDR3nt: TGTGCCAGCAGCTTGGAACCAGTTAGCACAGATACGCAGTATTTT; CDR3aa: CASSLEPVSTDTQYF
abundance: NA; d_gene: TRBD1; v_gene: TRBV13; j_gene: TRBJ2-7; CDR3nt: TGTGCCAGCAGCATACAGGGGGTATTGCACGAGCAGTACTTC; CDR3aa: CASSIQGVLHEQYF
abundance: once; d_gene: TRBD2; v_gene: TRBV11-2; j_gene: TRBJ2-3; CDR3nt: TGTGCCAGCAGCTCCCTCCGGGGGGGCCTAGATACGCAGTATTTT; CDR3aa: CASSSLRGGLDTQYF
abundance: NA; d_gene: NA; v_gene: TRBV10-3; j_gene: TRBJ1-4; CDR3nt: TGTGCCATCAAAGCAGGGCCCAATGAAAAACTGTTTTTT; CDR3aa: CAIKAGPNEKLFF
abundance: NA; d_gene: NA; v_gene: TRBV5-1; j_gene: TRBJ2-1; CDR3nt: TGCGCCAGCAGCCTCCGGGCGGGGATCTCCTACAATGAGCAGTTCTTC; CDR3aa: CASSLRAGISYNEQFF
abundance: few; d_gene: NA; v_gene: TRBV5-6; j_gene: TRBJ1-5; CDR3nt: TGTGCCAGCAGCTTGGCGGGAGGTGGGGATAGGCAGCCCCAGCATTTT; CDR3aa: CASSLAGGGDRQPQHF
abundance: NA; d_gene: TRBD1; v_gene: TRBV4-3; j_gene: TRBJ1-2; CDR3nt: TGCGCCAGCAGCCAAGATCTTGGGACAGGGAGGCTCTATGGCTACACCTTC; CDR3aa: CASSQDLGTGRLYGYTF
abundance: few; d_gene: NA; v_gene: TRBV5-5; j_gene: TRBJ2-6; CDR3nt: TGTGCCAGCAGCTCCCCCAATGGGGCCAACGTCCTGACTTTC; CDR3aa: CASSSPNGANVLTF
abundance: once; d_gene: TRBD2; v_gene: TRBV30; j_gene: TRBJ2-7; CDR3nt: TGTGCCTGGAAGGTGGGGGGAGGGAACGAGCAGTACTTC; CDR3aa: CAWKVGGGNEQYF
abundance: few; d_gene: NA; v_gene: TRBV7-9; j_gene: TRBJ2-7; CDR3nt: TGTGCCAGCAGCTTAGTAGTAGGGGGTAGCAACGAGCAGTACTTC; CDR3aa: CASSLVVGGSNEQYF
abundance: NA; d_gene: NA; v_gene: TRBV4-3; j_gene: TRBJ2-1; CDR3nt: TGCGCCAGCAGCCCTCACCCAGGGGAATATCGCAATGAGCAGTTCTTC; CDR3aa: CASSPHPGEYRNEQFF
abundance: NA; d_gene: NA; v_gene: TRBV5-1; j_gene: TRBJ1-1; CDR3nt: TGCGCCAGCAGCATCACTCCAGGGGTGAACACTGAAGCTTTCTTT; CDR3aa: CASSITPGVNTEAFF
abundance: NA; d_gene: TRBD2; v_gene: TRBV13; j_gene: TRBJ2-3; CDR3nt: TGTGCCAGCAGCTTTGGGTACGGTGGGGGGGGCACAGATACGCAGTATTTT; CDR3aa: CASSFGYGGGGTDTQYF
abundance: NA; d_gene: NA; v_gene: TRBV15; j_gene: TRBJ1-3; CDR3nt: TGTGCCACCAGCACAACAGGGTATGGAAACACCATATATTTT; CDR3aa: CATSTTGYGNTIYF